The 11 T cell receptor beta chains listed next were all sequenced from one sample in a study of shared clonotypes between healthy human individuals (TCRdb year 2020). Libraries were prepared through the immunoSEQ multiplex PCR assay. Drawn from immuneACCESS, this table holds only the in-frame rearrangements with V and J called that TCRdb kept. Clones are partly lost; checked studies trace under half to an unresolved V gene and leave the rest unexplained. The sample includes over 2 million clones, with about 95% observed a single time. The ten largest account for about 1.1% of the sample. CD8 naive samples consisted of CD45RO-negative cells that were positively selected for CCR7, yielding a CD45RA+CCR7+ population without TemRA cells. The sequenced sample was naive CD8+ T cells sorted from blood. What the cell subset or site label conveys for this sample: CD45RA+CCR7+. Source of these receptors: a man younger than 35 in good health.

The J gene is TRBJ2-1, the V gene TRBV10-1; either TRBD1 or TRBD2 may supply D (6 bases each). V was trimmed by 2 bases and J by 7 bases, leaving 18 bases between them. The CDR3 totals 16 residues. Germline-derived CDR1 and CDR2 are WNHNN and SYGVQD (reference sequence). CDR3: CASSEPTEGGKNEQFF. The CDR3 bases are TGCGCCAGCAGTGAGCCTACCGAGGGGGGCAAGAATGAGCAGTTCTTC.

CDR3 nucleotides: TGTGCCAGCAGTGAAGGAGTGACTAGCGGAGATACGCAGTATTTT. It codes for CASSEGVTSGDTQYF. The chain uses TRBV6-1 and TRBJ2-3; 9 bases line up with TRBD2. Germline V gene lookup returns CDR1 MNHNS and CDR2 SASEGT. The CDR3 covers 15 residues. With V trimmed by 1 base and J by 5 bases, 4 bases remained unmatched.

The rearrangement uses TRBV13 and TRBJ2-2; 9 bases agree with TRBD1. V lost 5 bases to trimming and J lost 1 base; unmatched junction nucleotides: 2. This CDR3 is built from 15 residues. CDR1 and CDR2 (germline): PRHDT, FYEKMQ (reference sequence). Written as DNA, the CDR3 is TGTGCCAGCAGCGCGGGACAGGGGAACACCGGGGAGCTGTTTTTT. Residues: CASSAGQGNTGELFF. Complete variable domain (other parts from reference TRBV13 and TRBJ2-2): AAGVIQSPRHLIKEKRETATLKCYPIPRHDTVYWYQQGPGQDPQFLISFYEKMQSDKGSIPDRFSAQQFSDYHSELNMSSLELGDSALYFCASSAGQGNTGELFFGEGSRLTVL.

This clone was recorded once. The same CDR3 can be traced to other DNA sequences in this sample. CDR3: CASSVEGGGAYNEQFF. The CDR3 DNA reads TGTGCCAGCAGCGTAGAAGGGGGAGGGGCCTACAATGAGCAGTTCTTC. The chain employs TRBV9 and TRBJ2-1; the D gene is possibly TRBD2 (7 bases). V dropped 0 bases and J dropped 2 bases, with 12 bases sitting between them. The length of the CDR3 is 16 residues. Germline V gene sequence: CDR1 SGDLS, CDR2 YYNGEE.

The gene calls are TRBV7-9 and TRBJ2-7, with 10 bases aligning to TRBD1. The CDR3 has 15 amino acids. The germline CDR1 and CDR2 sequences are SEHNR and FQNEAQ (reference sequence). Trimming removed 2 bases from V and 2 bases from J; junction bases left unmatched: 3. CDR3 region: CASSLRTGGPYEQYF. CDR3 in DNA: TGTGCCAGCAGCTTACGGACAGGGGGTCCCTACGAGCAGTACTTC.

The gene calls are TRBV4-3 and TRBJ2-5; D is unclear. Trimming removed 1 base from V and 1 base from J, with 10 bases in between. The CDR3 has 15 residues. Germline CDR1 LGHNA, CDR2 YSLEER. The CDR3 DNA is TGCGCCAGCAGCCAAGTTATTGACTTCCAAGAGACCCAGTACTTC. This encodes CASSQVIDFQETQYF.

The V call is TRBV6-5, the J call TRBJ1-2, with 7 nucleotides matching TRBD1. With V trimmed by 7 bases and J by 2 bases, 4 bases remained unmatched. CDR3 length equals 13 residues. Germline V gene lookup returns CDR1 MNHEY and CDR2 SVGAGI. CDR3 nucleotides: TGTGCCAGCAAAGAGGGACAGAACTATGGCTACACCTTC. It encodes CASKEGQNYGYTF.

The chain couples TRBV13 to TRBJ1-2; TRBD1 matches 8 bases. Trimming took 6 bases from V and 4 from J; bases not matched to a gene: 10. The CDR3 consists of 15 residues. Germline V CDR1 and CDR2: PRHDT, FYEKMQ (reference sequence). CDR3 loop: CASSHQGATPYGYTF. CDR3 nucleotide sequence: TGTGCCAGCAGTCATCAGGGGGCCACCCCCTATGGCTACACCTTC. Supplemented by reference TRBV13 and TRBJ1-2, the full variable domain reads AAGVIQSPRHLIKEKRETATLKCYPIPRHDTVYWYQQGPGQDPQFLISFYEKMQSDKGSIPDRFSAQQFSDYHSELNMSSLELGDSALYFCASSHQGATPYGYTFGSGTRLTVV.

CDR3 bases: TGTGCCAGCAGTGGACCGGGACAGTACAATGAGCAGTTCTTC. Protein sequence: CASSGPGQYNEQFF. The chain joins TRBV25-1 to TRBJ2-1, with TRBD1 matching over 7 bases. In germline, CDR1 is MGHDK, CDR2 SYGVNS. The CDR3 has 14 amino acids. V dropped 4 bases and J dropped 4; count of bases not matched to a gene: 4.

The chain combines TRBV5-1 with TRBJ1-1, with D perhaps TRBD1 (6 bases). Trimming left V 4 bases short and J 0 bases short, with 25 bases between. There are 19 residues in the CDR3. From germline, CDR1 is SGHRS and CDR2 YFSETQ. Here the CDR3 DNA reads TGCGCCAGCAGCGCGGAGGCGGTAACATCCTGGGACATGAACACTGAAGCTTTCTTT. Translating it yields CASSAEAVTSWDMNTEAFF.

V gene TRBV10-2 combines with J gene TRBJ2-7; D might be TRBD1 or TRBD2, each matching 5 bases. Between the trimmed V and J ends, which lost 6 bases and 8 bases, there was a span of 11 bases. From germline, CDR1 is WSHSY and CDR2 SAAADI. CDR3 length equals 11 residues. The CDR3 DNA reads TGCGCCAGCAGCTACCAGGGACAGCAGTACTTC. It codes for CASSYQGQQYF.